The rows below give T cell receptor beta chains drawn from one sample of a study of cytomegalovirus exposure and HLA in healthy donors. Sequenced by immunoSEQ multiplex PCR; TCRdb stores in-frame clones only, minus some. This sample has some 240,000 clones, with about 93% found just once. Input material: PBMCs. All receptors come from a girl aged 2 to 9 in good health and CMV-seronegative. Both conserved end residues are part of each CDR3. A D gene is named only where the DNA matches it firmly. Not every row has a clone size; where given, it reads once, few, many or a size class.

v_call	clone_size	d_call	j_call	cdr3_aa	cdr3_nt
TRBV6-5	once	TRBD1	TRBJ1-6	CASSYRDRNSPLHF	TGTGCCAGCAGTTACCGGGACAGAAATTCACCCCTCCACTTT
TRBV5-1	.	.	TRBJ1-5	CASSLWGGNQPQHF	TGCGCCAGCAGCTTGTGGGGGGGCAATCAGCCCCAGCATTTT
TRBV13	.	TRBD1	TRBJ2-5	CASSYRGRWEETQYF	TGTGCCAGCAGCTACAGGGGGCGTTGGGAAGAGACCCAGTACTTC
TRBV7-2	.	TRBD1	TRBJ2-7	CASSLSTGGYEQYF	TGTGCCAGCAGCTTAAGTACAGGGGGCTACGAGCAGTACTTC
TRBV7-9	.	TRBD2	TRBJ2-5	CASTKGKREQETQYF	TGTGCCAGCACCAAAGGGAAGCGGGAGCAAGAGACCCAGTACTTC
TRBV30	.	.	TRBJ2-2	CACRGGEVGELFF	TGTGCCTGCAGAGGGGGAGAGGTCGGGGAGCTGTTTTTT
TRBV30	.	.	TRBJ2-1	CAWPRSMPYNEQFF	TGTGCCTGGCCGAGGAGTATGCCCTACAATGAGCAGTTCTTC
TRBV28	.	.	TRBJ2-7	CASSLFAVGLPSSYEQYF	TGTGCCAGCAGTTTATTCGCGGTGGGACTTCCCAGCTCCTACGAGCAGTACTTC
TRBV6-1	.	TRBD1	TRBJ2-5	CASSEYGTDPSGIQETQYF	TGTGCCAGCAGTGAGTACGGGACAGACCCCTCCGGGATCCAAGAGACCCAGTACTTC
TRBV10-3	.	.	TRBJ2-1	CAISDLWRGHNEQFF	TGTGCCATCAGTGATCTCTGGCGGGGCCACAATGAGCAGTTCTTC
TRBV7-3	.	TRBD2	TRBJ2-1	CASSHAGGLSDEQFF	TGTGCCAGCAGCCACGCGGGGGGGTTGTCGGATGAGCAGTTCTTC
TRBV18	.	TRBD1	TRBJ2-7	CASCLDRGRGEQYF	TGTGCCAGCTGCCTTGACAGGGGACGGGGCGAGCAGTACTTC
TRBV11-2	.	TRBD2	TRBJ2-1	CASSQILLAGDDNEQFF	TGTGCCAGCAGCCAAATACTTCTAGCGGGGGATGACAATGAGCAGTTCTTC
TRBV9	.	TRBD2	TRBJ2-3	CASSVGLAESTDTQYF	TGTGCCAGCAGCGTAGGGCTAGCGGAGAGCACAGATACGCAGTATTTT
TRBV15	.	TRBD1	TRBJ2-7	CATSRAGTDYEQYF	TGTGCCACCAGCAGAGCCGGGACAGACTACGAGCAGTACTTC
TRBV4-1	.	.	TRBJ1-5	CASSQEDSSNQPQHF	TGCGCCAGCAGCCAAGAGGACAGTAGCAATCAGCCCCAGCATTTT
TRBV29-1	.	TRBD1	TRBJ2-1	CSAGTVINEQFF	TGCAGCGCCGGGACAGTGATAAACGAGCAGTTCTTC
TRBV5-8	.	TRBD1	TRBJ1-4	CASSRRTGLTNEKLFF	TGTGCCAGCAGCCGGCGGACAGGCCTAACTAATGAAAAACTGTTTTTT
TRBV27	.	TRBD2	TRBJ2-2	CASSPSPLRLAGGTNTGELFF	TGTGCCAGCAGTCCCTCCCCCCTTCGGCTAGCGGGAGGTACGAACACCGGGGAGCTGTTTTTT
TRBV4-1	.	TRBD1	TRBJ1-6	CASSHRDRDEAPLHF	TGCGCCAGCAGCCATAGGGACAGGGACGAAGCACCCCTCCACTTT
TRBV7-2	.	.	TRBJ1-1	CASTRWNTEAFF	TGTGCCAGCACGCGATGGAACACTGAAGCTTTCTTT
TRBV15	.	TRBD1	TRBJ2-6	CATGQGPSSGANVLTF	TGTGCCACCGGACAGGGACCCAGCTCTGGGGCCAACGTCCTGACTTTC
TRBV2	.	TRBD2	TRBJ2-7	CASDGLAGGGTYEQYF	TGTGCCAGCGATGGACTAGCGGGAGGGGGGACCTACGAGCAGTACTTC
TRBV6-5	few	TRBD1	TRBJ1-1	CASNPTGGNTEAFF	TGTGCCAGCAACCCGACAGGGGGCAACACTGAAGCTTTCTTT
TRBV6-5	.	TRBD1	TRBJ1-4	CASSYSRGQGTEKLFF	TGTGCCAGCAGTTACTCGAGGGGACAGGGGACCGAAAAACTGTTTTTT
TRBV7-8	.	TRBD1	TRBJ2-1	CASSSRDRVNEQFF	TGTGCCAGCAGCTCCCGGGACAGGGTAAATGAGCAGTTCTTC
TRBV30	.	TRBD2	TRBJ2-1	CAWSVLAGDEQFF	TGTGCCTGGAGTGTACTAGCGGGGGATGAGCAGTTCTTC
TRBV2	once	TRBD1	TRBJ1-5	CASSNWDSSNQPQHF	TGTGCCAGCAGTAACTGGGACAGTAGCAATCAGCCCCAGCATTTT
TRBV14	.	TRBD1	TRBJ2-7	CASSVGQGAYEQYF	TGTGCCAGCAGCGTGGGACAGGGGGCTTACGAGCAGTACTTC
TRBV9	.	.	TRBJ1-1	CASSVAGGDTEAFF	TGTGCCAGCAGCGTAGCTGGGGGCGACACTGAAGCTTTCTTT